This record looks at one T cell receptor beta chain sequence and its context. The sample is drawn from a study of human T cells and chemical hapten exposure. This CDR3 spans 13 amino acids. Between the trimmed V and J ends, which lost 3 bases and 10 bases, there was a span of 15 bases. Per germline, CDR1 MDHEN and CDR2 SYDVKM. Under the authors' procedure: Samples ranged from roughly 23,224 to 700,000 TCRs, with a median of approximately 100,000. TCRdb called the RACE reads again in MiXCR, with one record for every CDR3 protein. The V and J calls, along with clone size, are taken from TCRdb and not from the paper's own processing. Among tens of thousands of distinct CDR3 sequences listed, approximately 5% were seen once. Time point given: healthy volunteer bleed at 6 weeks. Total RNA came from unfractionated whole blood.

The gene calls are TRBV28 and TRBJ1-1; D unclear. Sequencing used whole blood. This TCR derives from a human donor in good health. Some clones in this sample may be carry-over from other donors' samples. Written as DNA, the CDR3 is TGTGCCAGCAGTTTTCGAAGGCTCGGTGCAGCTTTCTTT. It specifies CASSFRRLGAAFF.